What follows are 17 T cell receptor beta chains derived from one specimen sequenced in a study of blood T cell repertoires in COVID-19. Profiled with immunoSEQ multiplex PCR; TCRdb holds only in-frame clones, not every one. The table shows 200,000 or so clones, with around nine tenths occurring only once. Source material: PBMCs or T cells enriched from blood (not recorded which). The receptor source for this set is a man younger than 45 in a cohort exposed to, infected with or recovered from COVID-19 (not recorded which).

This chain links TRBV24-1 with TRBJ2-3, with a weak D call TRBD2 (6 bases). Germline assignment: CDR1 KGHDR and CDR2 SFDVKD. V was trimmed by 1 base and J by 5 bases, leaving 12 bases between them. The CDR3 extends over 15 amino acids. This CDR3 reads CATSDFGGTGDTQYF. Written as DNA, the CDR3 is TGTGCCACCAGTGATTTTGGGGGGACCGGAGATACGCAGTATTTT.

The CDR3 bases are TGTGCCAGCTCACCAAGGCAGGTGAACACTGAAGCTTTCTTT. Its protein product is CASSPRQVNTEAFF. The gene calls are TRBV18 and TRBJ1-1; D gene unclear. V lost 2 bases, J lost 0 bases, and 7 bases lay in between. Germline CDR1 is KGHSH and CDR2 is LQKENI. The CDR3 spans 14 residues.

The chain joins TRBV6-2 or TRBV6-3 to TRBJ1-1; the D gene is possibly TRBD1 (6 bases). V was pared by 5 bases and J by 2 bases, with 18 bases between. The CDR3 contains 16 residues. Germline assignment: CDR1 MNHEY and CDR2 SVGEGT. The CDR3 nucleotides read TGTGCCAGCAGTACCTCCTGGACAGACTTCAACACTGAAGCTTTCTTT. Protein: CASSTSWTDFNTEAFF.

V and J are TRBV9 and TRBJ2-3; 7 bases fit TRBD2. Looked up from germline, CDR1 is SGDLS and CDR2 is YYNGEE. With 3 bases clipped from V and 0 bases from J, the junction kept 4 bases outside the gene matches. This CDR3 has 15 amino acids. CDR3 bases: TGTGCCAGCAGCGGAAGCGGGGTTAGCACAGATACGCAGTATTTT. Its translation: CASSGSGVSTDTQYF. Complete variable domain (other parts from reference TRBV9 and TRBJ2-3): DSGVTQTPKHLITATGQRVTLRCSPRSGDLSVYWYQQSLDQGLQFLIQYYNGEERAKGNILERFSAQQFPDLHSELNLSSLELGDSALYFCASSGSGVSTDTQYFGPGTRLTVL.

The gene calls are TRBV9 and TRBJ2-3, with D possibly matching TRBD1 (6 bases). The V end lost 4 bases, the J end lost 4 bases, and 16 bases lay between the germline ends. The CDR3 contains 15 residues. Looked up from germline, CDR1 is SGDLS and CDR2 is YYNGEE. CDR3 sequence (DNA): TGTGCCAGCAGCCCAATTCGGACAGTCCCAGATACGCAGTATTTT. Its translation: CASSPIRTVPDTQYF. Together with reference TRBV9 and TRBJ2-3, the CDR3 gives the full variable domain: DSGVTQTPKHLITATGQRVTLRCSPRSGDLSVYWYQQSLDQGLQFLIQYYNGEERAKGNILERFSAQQFPDLHSELNLSSLELGDSALYFCASSPIRTVPDTQYFGPGTRLTVL.

This chain connects TRBV3-1 (or the pseudogene TRBV3-2) to TRBJ2-5; 11 nucleotides align to TRBD2. V gave up 4 bases and J gave up 5 bases; unmatched junction bases: 9. Looked up from germline, CDR1 is LGHDT and CDR2 is YNNKEL (reference sequence). The CDR3 extends over 16 amino acids. This CDR3 is CASSPQGGLAEETQYF. The CDR3 region has the DNA TGTGCCAGCAGCCCTCAAGGGGGACTAGCGGAGGAGACCCAGTACTTC.

V gene TRBV4-1 combines with J gene TRBJ2-1; 7 bases match TRBD1. The germline CDR1 and CDR2 sequences are MGHRA and YSYEKL. There are 17 residues in the CDR3. Losses at the gene ends were 1 base for V and 6 bases for J; bases not matched to a gene: 12. The CDR3, as DNA: TGCGCCAGCAGCCAAGCTTCCGGGACAGATCTCGGCAATGAGCAGTTCTTC. It yields the protein CASSQASGTDLGNEQFF.

The CDR3 here is CASSQHTEPTGELFF. CDR3 bases: TGCGCCAGCAGCCAGCACACAGAGCCCACCGGGGAGCTGTTTTTT. The V and J genes are TRBV4-1 and TRBJ2-2; unclear D gene. V lost 3 bases, J lost 4 bases, and 12 bases lay in between. From germline, CDR1 is MGHRA and CDR2 YSYEKL. The CDR3 is 15 residues long.

The chain links TRBV9 to TRBJ1-2, with 11 bases that match TRBD1. The germline gives CDR1 SGDLS, CDR2 YYNGEE. This CDR3 is built from 13 residues. J gave up 7 bases and V 3 bases, and 2 bases lay outside the gene matches. The CDR3 loop reads CASSAGTGGGYTF. CDR3 in DNA: TGTGCCAGCAGCGCCGGGACAGGGGGTGGCTACACCTTC.

The chain has TRBV11-3 and TRBJ2-7, with TRBD1 matching 7 bases. Germline V lookup: CDR1 SGHNT, CDR2 YENEEA. The CDR3 is made up of 15 amino acids. The V segment lost 5 bases and the J segment 0 bases; nucleotides outside the gene matches: 7. DNA of the CDR3: TGTGCCAGCAGCCAACGGGACAGAAACTCCTACGAGCAGTACTTC. The encoded protein is CASSQRDRNSYEQYF.

This clone was picked up a small number of times. The gene calls are TRBV19 and TRBJ2-3, with 10 bases matching TRBD1. The germline gives CDR1 LNHDA, CDR2 SQIVND (reference sequence). V shed 3 bases, J shed 2 bases, and the junction held 2 bases outside the gene matches. The CDR3 totals 15 residues. The CDR3 sequence: CASSMTGGHTDTQYF. The CDR3 coding sequence is TGTGCCAGTAGTATGACAGGGGGCCACACAGATACGCAGTATTTT.

This clone was seen ten or more times. J is TRBJ2-1 and V is TRBV2; TRBD1 is a possible D gene (6 bases). Germline lookup yields CDR1 SNHLY and CDR2 FYNNEI. This CDR3 is built from 14 residues. V gave up 6 bases and J gave up 9 bases, with 18 bases separating them. The CDR3 reads CASRIQGPTPEQFF. CDR3 DNA sequence: TGTGCCAGCAGGATTCAGGGGCCTACACCTGAGCAGTTCTTC.

The chain uses TRBV28 and TRBJ1-2; 9 bases align to TRBD1. After removal of 1 base from V and 2 bases from J, the junction contained 14 bases not matched to a gene. The CDR3 spans 19 residues. Germline CDR1 is MDHEN and CDR2 is SYDVKM. The chain's CDR3 is CASSLLGPGQGASNYGYTF. In DNA form, the CDR3 reads TGTGCCAGCAGTTTATTGGGTCCGGGACAGGGAGCCTCCAACTATGGCTACACCTTC.

V and J are TRBV6-4 and TRBJ1-1, with TRBD1 matching 12 bases. CDR3 size: 15 residues. Germline CDR1 MRHNA, CDR2 SNTAGT. The V gene end was trimmed by 5 bases and the J gene end by 3 bases; junction bases not matched to a gene: 4. The CDR3 sequence: CASSPGQGAYTEAFF. CDR3 nucleotides: TGTGCCAGCAGTCCGGGACAGGGGGCATACACTGAAGCTTTCTTT.

The CDR3 sequence is CASHRYQETQYF. The CDR3 DNA sequence: TGTGCCAGCCACCGGTACCAAGAGACCCAGTACTTC. The chain is built from TRBV2 and TRBJ2-5; D unclear. Germline lookup yields CDR1 SNHLY and CDR2 FYNNEI. CDR3 length equals 12 residues. Trimming removed 8 bases from V and 0 bases from J, with 7 bases in between.

This chain uses TRBV5-1 with TRBJ2-2; D perhaps matches TRBD1 (6 bases). Trimming cost V 5 bases and J 2 bases, with 13 bases left between them. The CDR3 is 15 residues long. CDR1 is SGHRS and CDR2 is YFSETQ in the germline V gene. In DNA form, the CDR3 reads TGCGCCAGCAGAGCCCACGGGACAAACACCGGGGAGCTGTTTTTT. It translates to CASRAHGTNTGELFF.

V is TRBV5-4 and J is TRBJ2-5; a possible D gene is TRBD2 (7 bases). The V gene's germline CDR1 is SGHNT and CDR2 YYREEE (reference sequence). This CDR3 is built from 15 residues. The V gene lost 0 bases and the J gene lost 5 bases, with 14 bases spanning the gap. CDR3 sequence: CASSLVGGRGETQYF. The CDR3 bases are TGTGCCAGCAGCTTGGTGGGGGGGCGCGGGGAGACCCAGTACTTC.